The TCR beta chain described here comes from a study of identifying expanded T cells in peripheral blood (dated by TCRdb to the late 2010s). Regarding the study in general: Technical replicates were generated by sequencing separate aliquots of the same genomic DNA pool, with four replicates compared pairwise. Study-level results and caveats: Variance in clone template counts between approximately 2-week samples significantly increased with total template count across all healthy donors. It was expected by the authors that biological variance in healthy repertoires might increase further over much longer intervals, such as months to years. Across all healthy-donor time intervals, the beta-binomial model significantly cut both the number of clones called differentially abundant and the false-positive rate. Between technical replicates the binomial model flagged 0.9 to 1.5 differentially abundant clones, whereas over about 2 weeks the binomial model flagged about 16.4 and over roughly 4 weeks around 19.

In regard to this clone: No cognate antigen has been identified for it. No base quality values were provided; no much bigger clone lies one nucleotide off.

TCRbeta CDR3 regions were profiled by bias-controlled multiplex PCR amplification of genomic DNA with the immunoSEQ Assay. In the original analysis: To quantify the absolute abundance of each unique TCRbeta CDR3 region, the sequences were collapsed and filtered. Differential abundance was assessed using a binomial (Fisher-equivalent) model and a beta-binomial model in which time-dependent variance fitted from healthy donors was added. Clones with fewer than 5 combined templates were removed, and differential abundance was called for clones with a Benjamini-Hochberg FDR below 0.01. Beta-binomial variance was modeled as a function of total template count across the two samples using the form v = (b*log(k)+a)^2. The clones in this table, taken by TCRdb from immuneACCESS, are in-frame only. Not every clone is retained; where verified, under half of the shortfall comes from an unresolved V gene, and the cause of the rest is unknown. V and J calls plus clone size are reproduced from that table; the DNA served to infer D and trimming. The sample table contains just over 90,000 clones; only one count was recorded for about nine tenths of them. The ten most abundant clones make up about 3.9% of the sample.

No immune events such as infections were documented for the healthy donors during the collection period. Time-dependent variance in a beta-binomial model of T-cell clone differential abundance was calibrated using healthy-donor blood repertoires as a training cohort. The training cohort included around ten healthy donors, of whom 3 were female and 7 were male. Donor ages ranged from about 29 to 70 years, with an average of 43 years. Whole blood was collected from each healthy donor at three time points spaced approximately 2 weeks apart and obtained from a commercial supplier. Genomic DNA was extracted from unsorted whole blood for immunosequencing. The CDR3 sequence holds 14 residues, the cysteine and phenylalanine included. The CDR3 DNA has 42 bases and is translated from base 1. The germline ends are 2 bases apart after V is trimmed by 0 bases and J by 0 bases. CDR1 and CDR2, looked up from the germline V gene, are SGHNT and YENEEA.

The origin of this receptor is a person aged 18 to 75 in good health. Sequenced material: blood. The rearranged chain carries TRBV11-3 and TRBJ2-2, with the D gene not clear enough to name. The CDR3 region reads CASSLDPNTGELFF. The nucleotides read TGTGCCAGCAGCTTAGACCCGAACACCGGGGAGCTGTTTTTT.